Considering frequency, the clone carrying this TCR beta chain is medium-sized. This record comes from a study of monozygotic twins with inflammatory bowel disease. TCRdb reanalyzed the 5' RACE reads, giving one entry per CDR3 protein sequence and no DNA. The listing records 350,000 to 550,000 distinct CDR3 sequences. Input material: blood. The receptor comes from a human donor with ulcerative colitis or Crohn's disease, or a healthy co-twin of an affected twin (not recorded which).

The CDR3 sequence is CASSLQWTGTYEQYF. This chain uses TRBV18 with TRBJ2-7; TCRdb lists TRBD1, though no DNA is available to test this call. Per germline, CDR1 KGHSH and CDR2 LQKENI. CDR3 length equals 15 residues.